The clone carrying this T cell receptor (beta chain) was observed many times. The data were taken from a study of tumor and adjacent non-tumor tissue in lung cancer. On the study more broadly: Aged about 31 to 85 years, patients included 10 men and 4 to 6 women with stage I to III disease. Each sample yielded a few million productive TCRbeta reads on average.

V gave up 6 bases and J gave up 7 bases; unmatched junction bases: 13. Germline values: CDR1 MDHEN, CDR2 SYDVKM. This CDR3 is built from 15 residues. RNA was extracted from bulk tissue without any cell sorting. Distant lung tissue was collected more than 3 cm away from the tumor edge. Three rounds of nested PCR, following a modified ARM-PCR protocol, produced the TCRbeta library. TCRdb recomputed calls from the multiplex PCR reads with MiXCR, one row per CDR3 protein. The sample yields tens of thousands of distinct CDR3 sequences, roughly 60% seen once. Source material: distant non-tumor lung tissue. This TCR came from a woman between 40 and 50 years old with non-small cell lung cancer. J is TRBJ1-1 and V is TRBV28, with TRBD1 matching over 8 bases. CDR3 bases: TGTGCCAGCAGCATGGCGGGACAGGTTTCGGGTGAAGCTTTCTTT. Protein sequence: CASSMAGQVSGEAFF.